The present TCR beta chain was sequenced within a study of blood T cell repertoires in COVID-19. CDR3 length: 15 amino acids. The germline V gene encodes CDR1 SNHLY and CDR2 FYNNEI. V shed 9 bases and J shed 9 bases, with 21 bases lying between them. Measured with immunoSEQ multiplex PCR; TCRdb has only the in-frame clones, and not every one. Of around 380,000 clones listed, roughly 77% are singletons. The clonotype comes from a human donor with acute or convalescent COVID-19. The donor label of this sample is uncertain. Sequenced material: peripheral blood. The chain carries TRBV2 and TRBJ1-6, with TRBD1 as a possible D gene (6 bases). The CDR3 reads CASLLDRMGVSPLHF. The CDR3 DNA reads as TGTGCCAGTTTACTAGACAGGATGGGAGTTTCACCCCTCCACTTT.